This paragraph reports one TCR beta chain. This entry comes from a study of blood T cell repertoires in COVID-19. Germline lookup yields CDR1 SNHLY and CDR2 FYNNEI. The CDR3 sequence is 14 residues long. V lost 6 bases, J lost 6 bases, and 5 bases stayed unmatched. This study enrolled people aged 18 to 89 from approximately 24 US geographic areas. Which cohort a participant joined came from the clinical history participants gave. The repertoire was sequenced with immunoSEQ multiplex PCR; TCRdb's copy has only in-frame clones and lacks some. Here the sample spans more than 300,000 clones, 90% being singletons.

V usage is TRBV2 and J usage is TRBJ2-1; 10 bases agree with TRBD2. This receptor was identified in a woman aged 25 to 39 who had been exposed to COVID-19. Input material: PBMCs or T cells enriched from blood (not recorded which). CDR3 region: CASRGTSAANEQFF. The CDR3 DNA reads TGTGCCAGCAGGGGGACTAGCGCAGCCAATGAGCAGTTCTTC.